These 16 T cell receptor beta chains originate from one sample sequenced in a study of T cell repertoires in ileal Crohn's disease. Assay: immunoSEQ multiplex PCR; the TCRdb copy retains only in-frame clones and omits some. The table shows 5,500 to 8,000 clones, with more than 65% occurring only once. Sequencing input: ileal tissue. Receptors were obtained from an adult with Crohn's disease.

V is TRBV5-4 and J is TRBJ2-5; D unclear. The V and J ends lost 4 bases and 0 bases respectively, with 10 bases between them. CDR1 is SGHNT and CDR2 is YYREEE in the germline V gene (reference sequence). This CDR3 region has 14 residues. CDR3 coding DNA: TGTGCCAGCAGCCTAGGTGACCACCAAGAGACCCAGTACTTC. It translates to CASSLGDHQETQYF.

The chain couples TRBV29-1 to TRBJ2-1; no reliable D call. V lost 4 bases to trimming and J lost 0 bases, with 10 bases between them. This CDR3 is 14 amino acids long. Germline V gives CDR1 SQVTM, CDR2 ANQGSEA. CDR3 in DNA: TGCAGCGTTGGTAGCCGTAGCTCCTACAATGAGCAGTTCTTC. Translation: CSVGSRSSYNEQFF.

The chain employs TRBV15 and TRBJ2-6, with D uncertain. The CDR3 runs to 16 residues. With 5 bases removed from V and 0 bases from J, the gap between germline ends came to 11 bases. Germline loops: CDR1 LNHNV, CDR2 YYDKDF (reference sequence). The CDR3 loop reads CATSAQRASGANVLTF. For the CDR3, the DNA is TGTGCCACCAGCGCCCAAAGAGCCTCTGGGGCCAACGTCCTGACTTTC.

The rearrangement joins TRBV7-3 to TRBJ2-7, with D possibly matching TRBD2 (6 bases). The CDR3 loop spans 14 amino acids. Trimming left V 2 bases short and J 0 bases short, with 8 bases between. Germline V CDR1 and CDR2: SGHTA, FQGTGA. The CDR3: CASSLAGNSYEQYF. The DNA for the CDR3 is TGTGCCAGCAGCTTAGCGGGAAACTCCTACGAGCAGTACTTC.

The CDR3 protein is CASSYEGFSEQYF. CDR3 coding DNA: TGTGCCAGCAGTTACGAGGGATTTAGCGAGCAGTACTTC. The gene calls are TRBV6-5 and TRBJ2-7; possibly TRBD2 for D (5 bases). The V and J ends lost 2 bases and 6 bases respectively, with 11 bases between them. The CDR3 extends over 13 amino acids. Germline CDR1 reads MNHEY; CDR2 reads SVGAGI.

V is TRBV6-1 and J is TRBJ2-5; D might be TRBD2 (6 bases). V gave up 7 bases and J gave up 2 bases, with 14 bases separating them. The CDR3 runs to 14 residues. Germline lookup yields CDR1 MNHNS and CDR2 SASEGT. CDR3 bases: TGTGCCAGCACTTTCGCGGGGCTTCAAGAGACCCAGTACTTC. Translated: CASTFAGLQETQYF.

The chain carries TRBV15 and TRBJ2-1; D may be TRBD2 (5 bases). Germline assignment: CDR1 LNHNV and CDR2 YYDKDF (reference sequence). Deletions cut 0 bases from V and 4 bases from J, with 16 bases between. The CDR3 is made up of 17 amino acids. The CDR3 here is CATSRDLGSSRYNEQFF. DNA for the CDR3: TGTGCCACCAGCAGAGATCTGGGGTCTAGCAGGTACAATGAGCAGTTCTTC.

The table lists this clone with a few counts. J is TRBJ1-2 and V is TRBV5-8; 8 bases line up with TRBD1. Germline-derived CDR1 and CDR2 are SGHTS and YDEGEE. V lost 5 bases, J lost 8 bases, and 8 bases stayed unmatched. There are 13 residues in the CDR3. The CDR3 DNA follows: TGTGCCAGCAGGGCGACAGGGGTTGGAGGCTACACCTTC. It yields the protein CASRATGVGGYTF.

The rearrangement links TRBV30 to TRBJ2-6; unclear D gene. CDR1 is GTSNPN and CDR2 is SVGIG in the germline V gene (reference sequence). CDR3 length: 12 residues. Trimming removed 2 bases from V and 18 bases from J, with 17 bases in between. The CDR3: CAWSRSTVLWTF. In DNA form, the CDR3 reads TGTGCCTGGAGTCGATCAACTGTCCTCTGGACTTTC.

This chain joins TRBV6-1 and TRBJ2-7; TRBD2 aligns across 10 bases. The J segment lost 0 bases and the V segment lost 4 bases, leaving 3 bases of the junction unmatched. CDR3 length equals 15 residues. CDR1 and CDR2 (germline): MNHNS, SASEGT. CDR3 DNA: TGTGCCAGCAGTGTACCTAGCGGGAGCTCCTACGAGCAGTACTTC. This encodes CASSVPSGSSYEQYF.

The rearrangement uses TRBV6-1 and TRBJ2-1; tentatively, D is TRBD2 (5 bases). Between the trimmed V and J ends, which lost 1 base and 9 bases, there was a span of 13 bases. This CDR3 comprises 14 residues. The germline gives CDR1 MNHNS, CDR2 SASEGT. The CDR3 nucleotides are TGTGCCAGCAGTGAAGGAGCGGAGAGCGGTGAGCAGTTCTTC. It codes for CASSEGAESGEQFF.

The chain combines TRBV2 with TRBJ1-4; D unresolved. Germline V CDR1 and CDR2: SNHLY, FYNNEI. V lost 5 bases to trimming and J lost 0 bases, with 19 bases between them. This CDR3 is built from 18 residues. The CDR3, as DNA: TGTGCCAGCAGTATTCGGCAGGCCTCAAGACCAACTAATGAAAAACTGTTTTTT. It translates to CASSIRQASRPTNEKLFF.

The gene calls are TRBV6-1 and TRBJ2-5; possibly TRBD2 for D (5 bases). V gave up 2 bases and J gave up 4 bases, with 8 bases separating them. The germline gives CDR1 MNHNS, CDR2 SASEGT. The CDR3 totals 13 residues. CDR3 sequence (DNA): TGTGCCAGCAGTGAACAGCGGCTAGAGACCCAGTACTTC. As protein: CASSEQRLETQYF.

The gene calls are TRBV5-6 and TRBJ2-2; possible D gene TRBD2, 5 bases. With 4 bases removed from V and 5 bases from J, the gap between germline ends came to 12 bases. This CDR3 spans 14 amino acids. The V gene's germline CDR1 is SGHDT and CDR2 YYEEEE. CDR3 DNA: TGTGCCAGCAGCCGAGGATCGGGGACCGGGGAGCTGTTTTTT. This gives the protein CASSRGSGTGELFF.

This sequence joins TRBV7-8 and TRBJ2-5; TRBD1 matches 11 bases. Per germline, CDR1 SGHVS and CDR2 FQNEAQ. This CDR3 comprises 15 residues. J was trimmed by 5 bases and V by 5 bases; bases with no gene match: 7. Here the CDR3 reads CASSPWTGGSETQYF. CDR3 bases: TGTGCCAGCAGCCCTTGGACAGGGGGCAGTGAGACCCAGTACTTC.

The V and J genes are TRBV12-5 and TRBJ2-1; 8 bases line up with TRBD2. The trim removed 6 bases at V and 7 bases at J, leaving 8 bases unmatched. This CDR3 has 14 amino acids. Germline-derived CDR1 and CDR2 are LGHNT and FRNRAP. The DNA of the CDR3 is TGTGCTAGTGGCCCCGGGACTAGAGATAATGAGCAGTTCTTC. It codes for CASGPGTRDNEQFF.